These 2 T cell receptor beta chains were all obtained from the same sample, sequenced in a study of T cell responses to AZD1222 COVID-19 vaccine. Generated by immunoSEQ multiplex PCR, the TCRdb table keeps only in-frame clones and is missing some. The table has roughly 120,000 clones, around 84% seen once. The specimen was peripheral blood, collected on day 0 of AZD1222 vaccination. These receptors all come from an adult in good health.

CDR3 sequence (DNA): TGTGCCAGCAGCGCCAGGGCGGGGGACTATGGCTACACCTTC. Amino acids: CASSARAGDYGYTF. The rearrangement links TRBV3-1 (or the pseudogene TRBV3-2) to TRBJ1-2; maybe TRBD1 (5 bases). V lost 5 bases and J 3 bases, leaving 13 bases between the germline ends. There are 14 residues in the CDR3. CDR1 and CDR2 from the germline V gene are LGHDT and YNNKEL (reference sequence).

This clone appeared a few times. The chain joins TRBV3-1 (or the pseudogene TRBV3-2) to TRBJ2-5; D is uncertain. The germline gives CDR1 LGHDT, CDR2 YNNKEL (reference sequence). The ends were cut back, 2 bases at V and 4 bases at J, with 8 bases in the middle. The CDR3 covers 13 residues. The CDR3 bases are TGTGCCAGCAGCCAAACGACGGTAGAGACCCAGTACTTC. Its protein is CASSQTTVETQYF.